The 27 T cell receptor beta chains reported below all come from one sample, sequenced in a study of T cell responses to AZD1222 COVID-19 vaccine (dated by TCRdb to the early 2020s). What this sample's time point label stands for: baseline before first vaccination. Library construction relied on the immunoSEQ multiplex PCR assay. The immuneACCESS repertoire file appears here via TCRdb, limited to in-frame rearrangements. These files lack a portion of the clones; in checked studies, under half of the deficit traces to unresolved V genes, and the cause of the others is not known. The sample records about 140,000 clones, approximately 83% of which are singletons. About 8% of the sample is in the top ten clones. The specimen was peripheral blood, collected on day 0 of AZD1222 vaccination. These receptors came from an adult in good health.

The V gene is TRBV6-5, the J gene TRBJ1-1, with D possibly TRBD1 on 6 matching bases. The CDR3 covers 15 residues. Germline values: CDR1 MNHEY, CDR2 SVGAGI. Deletions cut 5 bases from V and 0 bases from J, with 13 bases between. This chain's CDR3 is CASSREQGMNTEAFF. For the CDR3, the DNA is TGTGCCAGCAGTCGGGAACAGGGTATGAACACTGAAGCTTTCTTT.

The chain carries TRBV7-2 and TRBJ2-6, with 8 bases that match TRBD1. This CDR3 region has 19 residues. The junction had 10 bases not matched to a gene; V was cut back by 3 bases and J by 0 bases. Per the germline V gene, CDR1 is SGHTA and CDR2 is FQGNSA. Written as DNA, the CDR3 is TGTGCCAGCAGCTTGAGCGCCGGGACAGGACTCTCTGGGGCCAACGTCCTGACTTTC. This codes for CASSLSAGTGLSGANVLTF. The full variable domain, its missing parts supplied by reference TRBV7-2 and TRBJ2-6, is GAGVSQSPSNKVTEKGKDVELRCDPISGHTALYWYRQSLGQGLEFLIYFQGNSAPDKSGLPSDRFSAERTGGSVSTLTIQRTQQEDSAVYLCASSLSAGTGLSGANVLTFGAGSRLTVL.

The rearrangement uses TRBV11-2 and TRBJ1-1; D remains unclear. Germline V gene sequence: CDR1 SGHAT, CDR2 FQNNGV. Deletions cut 2 bases from V and 1 base from J, with 8 bases between. CDR3 length: 14 residues. CDR3 loop: CASSLRRGNTEAFF. CDR3 coding DNA: TGTGCCAGCAGCTTAAGACGGGGGAACACTGAAGCTTTCTTT.

This clone was seen only once. The CDR3 region has the DNA TGTGCCTGGAGTCCACGACGGAAGATCACAGATACGCAGTATTTT. Residues: CAWSPRRKITDTQYF. The chain uses TRBV30 and TRBJ2-3; D is unclear. Germline lookup yields CDR1 GTSNPN and CDR2 SVGIG (reference sequence). The CDR3 has 15 residues. Trimming removed 2 bases from V and 2 bases from J, with 14 bases in between. The full variable domain, with the rest looked up from reference TRBV30 and TRBJ2-3, is SQTIHQWPATLVQPVGSPLSLECTVEGTSNPNLYWYRQAAGRGLQLLFYSVGIGQISSEVPQNLSASRPQDRQFILSSKKLLLSDSGFYLCAWSPRRKITDTQYFGPGTRLTVL.

To note about this clone: The sample has other DNA sequences that encode this CDR3 too. The V call is TRBV4-2, the J call TRBJ2-7, with D uncertain. Germline CDR1 is LGHNA and CDR2 is YNFKEQ. The V and J ends lost 0 bases and 2 bases respectively, with 5 bases between them. The CDR3 is made up of 13 amino acids. CDR3 sequence: CASSQDRTYEQYF. CDR3 coding DNA: TGTGCCAGCAGCCAAGATAGGACCTACGAGCAGTACTTC.

This chain connects TRBV6-5 to TRBJ2-3; the D gene is possibly TRBD2 (6 bases). V lost 6 bases and J 0 bases, leaving 13 bases between the germline ends. CDR3 length: 15 amino acids. Germline V gene data show CDR1 as MNHEY and CDR2 as SVGAGI. The CDR3 nucleotides are TGTGCCAGCAGCCCCGGGGACTTTAGCACAGATACGCAGTATTTT. It encodes CASSPGDFSTDTQYF.

This chain links TRBV5-1 with TRBJ1-3; possible D gene TRBD1, 5 bases. Trimming pared 5 bases from V and 0 bases from J, leaving 15 bases between. The CDR3 length is 16 residues. CDR1 is SGHRS, CDR2 YFSETQ, per germline. The CDR3 here is CASSRDAIVSGNTIYF. CDR3 sequence (DNA): TGCGCCAGCAGTCGGGACGCAATCGTCTCTGGAAACACCATATATTTT.

The chain carries TRBV6-5 and TRBJ2-3; 9 bases line up with TRBD2. Germline trimming cut 6 bases from V and 1 base from J; bases unmatched to any gene: 5. The germline V gene encodes CDR1 MNHEY and CDR2 SVGAGI. The length of the CDR3 is 15 residues. CDR3 DNA sequence: TGTGCCAGCAGCTGGACTAGCGAGGGCACAGATACGCAGTATTTT. It translates to CASSWTSEGTDTQYF.

This clone was seen a handful of times. The chain links TRBV11-2 to TRBJ1-5, with D unclear. Trimming left V 0 bases short and J 7 bases short, with 7 bases between. The CDR3 totals 13 residues. CDR1 is SGHAT and CDR2 is FQNNGV in the germline V gene. The CDR3 sequence is CASSLDPGQPQHF. The CDR3 DNA follows: TGTGCCAGCAGCTTAGATCCGGGCCAGCCCCAGCATTTT.

The chain employs TRBV28 and TRBJ2-3; 9 bases align to TRBD1. Trimming cost V 6 bases and J 3 bases; bases outside gene matches: 10. CDR3 length: 16 residues. Germline V gene lookup returns CDR1 MDHEN and CDR2 SYDVKM. CDR3 nucleotide sequence: TGTGCCAGCAGCCCGATTCCGACAGGGGGAACAGATACGCAGTATTTT. Translation gives CASSPIPTGGTDTQYF.

A single count supports this clone. The CDR3 loop reads CAWSRGNQPQHF. The CDR3 DNA sequence: TGTGCCTGGAGCAGGGGCAATCAGCCCCAGCATTTT. The gene calls are TRBV30 and TRBJ1-5; tentative D call: TRBD1 (5 bases). This CDR3 comprises 12 residues. Germline CDR1 is GTSNPN and CDR2 is SVGIG (reference sequence). Trimming removed 3 bases from V and 2 bases from J, with 5 bases in between.

The sample holds one count of this clone. At one end, the junction sequence differs from germline, possibly due to a read error. The identical CDR3 is also encoded by other nucleotide sequences in the sample. The chain links TRBV4-1 to TRBJ1-2; D remains ambiguous. The CDR3 is 14 amino acids. Germline CDR1 reads MGHRA; CDR2 reads YSYEKL. DNA for the CDR3: TGCGCCAGCAGCCTCAGGTCGGAGAACTATGGCTATACCTTC. Its protein is CASSLRSENYGYTF.

V gene TRBV7-6 combines with J gene TRBJ2-7; 7 positions agree with TRBD2. Trimming removed 3 bases from V and 3 bases from J; junction bases left unmatched: 8. CDR1 and CDR2 from the germline V gene are SGHVS and FNYEAQ. The CDR3 is 15 residues long. The CDR3 sequence is CASSFGLGEGYEQYF. CDR3 bases: TGTGCCAGCAGCTTTGGACTAGGAGAGGGCTACGAGCAGTACTTC.

This sequence joins TRBV6-5 and TRBJ2-2; D gene uncertain. Looked up from germline, CDR1 is MNHEY and CDR2 is SVGAGI. The CDR3 contains 13 residues. The V and J ends lost 8 bases and 0 bases respectively, with 7 bases between them. The CDR3 reads CASSSANTGELFF. As DNA, the CDR3 is TGTGCCAGCTCGTCCGCGAACACCGGGGAGCTGTTTTTT.

This clone was counted a single time. The chain couples TRBV30 to TRBJ1-1, with D unresolved. Germline V gene data show CDR1 as GTSNPN and CDR2 as SVGIG (reference sequence). There are 13 residues in the CDR3. Trimming took off 0 bases at V and 4 bases at J, with 9 bases between the two ends. CDR3 loop: CAWSVRGSTEAFF. The CDR3 bases are TGTGCCTGGAGTGTTCGGGGAAGCACTGAAGCTTTCTTT.

The V call is TRBV2, the J call TRBJ1-4; a possible D gene is TRBD1 (6 bases). V was trimmed by 6 bases and J by 5 bases, leaving 25 bases between them. Germline V gene lookup returns CDR1 SNHLY and CDR2 FYNNEI. The CDR3 is made up of 18 amino acids. CDR3 in amino acids: CASSSTALDRIPNEKLFF. CDR3 nucleotides: TGTGCCAGCAGCTCGACGGCCCTCGACAGGATACCGAATGAAAAACTGTTTTTT.

V usage is TRBV4-2 and J usage is TRBJ1-2, with unresolved D. The V gene's germline CDR1 is LGHNA and CDR2 YNFKEQ. With 4 bases removed from V and 4 bases from J, the gap between germline ends came to 22 bases. This CDR3 spans 17 amino acids. The CDR3 DNA reads as TGTGCCAGCAGCCTCGATTTGTGGATCTCCCGGGGCTATGGCTACACCTTC. This gives the protein CASSLDLWISRGYGYTF.

V and J are TRBV4-1 and TRBJ1-6, with 8 bases matching TRBD1. The CDR3 runs 15 residues. Germline values: CDR1 MGHRA, CDR2 YSYEKL. V lost 0 bases to trimming and J lost 12 bases; unmatched junction nucleotides: 7. The CDR3 sequence is CASSQEGTGGLPLHF. In nucleotides, the CDR3 is TGCGCCAGCAGCCAAGAAGGGACAGGAGGTCTACCCCTCCACTTT.

The genes are TRBV3-1 (or the pseudogene TRBV3-2) and TRBJ2-2, with 14 bases aligning to TRBD2. The junction had 7 bases not matched to a gene; V was cut back by 7 bases and J by 9 bases. Germline assignment: CDR1 LGHDT and CDR2 YNNKEL (reference sequence). This CDR3 is 15 amino acids long. The CDR3 DNA reads TGTGCCAGCACTTCCGGGACTAGCGGGGGAAGGGAGCTGTTTTTT. Amino acids: CASTSGTSGGRELFF.

This clone was detected only a few times. CDR3 in amino acids: CASSFISGSNQPQHF. CDR3 bases: TGTGCCAGCAGTTTTATATCAGGGTCCAATCAGCCCCAGCATTTT. The chain couples TRBV28 to TRBJ1-5; D is possibly TRBD1 (5 bases). This CDR3 comprises 15 residues. The V gene lost 3 bases and the J gene lost 3 bases, with 12 bases spanning the gap. The germline V gene encodes CDR1 MDHEN and CDR2 SYDVKM.

The chain joins TRBV9 to TRBJ1-2; D is undetermined. V shed 0 bases and J shed 4 bases, with 10 bases lying between them. Germline V gene data show CDR1 as SGDLS and CDR2 as YYNGEE. The CDR3 is 14 residues long. The CDR3 nucleotides read TGTGCCAGCAGCGTAGATCCGGCCCCCTATGGCTACACCTTC. Amino acid sequence: CASSVDPAPYGYTF.

This clone is medium-sized by share. The genes are TRBV29-1 and TRBJ2-7; perhaps TRBD1 as D (5 bases). The CDR3 extends over 13 amino acids. Trimming left V 4 bases short and J 0 bases short, with 10 bases between. CDR1 is SQVTM, CDR2 ANQGSEA, per germline. CDR3 nucleotide sequence: TGCAGCGTTGTACAGGCTAACTCCTACGAGCAGTACTTC. The encoded protein is CSVVQANSYEQYF.

This chain joins TRBV11-3 and TRBJ1-4; 9 positions agree with TRBD1. Germline CDR1 SGHNT, CDR2 YENEEA. The CDR3 is 19 residues long. V shed 3 bases and J 2 bases; nucleotides not matched to a gene: 13. CDR3: CASSFPTPGTGWTNEKLFF. CDR3 coding DNA: TGTGCCAGCAGCTTCCCCACTCCCGGGACAGGGTGGACTAATGAAAAACTGTTTTTT. Full variable domain (missing parts from reference TRBV11-3 and TRBJ1-4): EAGVVQSPRYKIIEKKQPVAFWCNPISGHNTLYWYLQNLGQGPELLIRYENEEAVDDSQLPKDRFSAERLKGVDSTLKIQPAELGDSAVYLCASSFPTPGTGWTNEKLFFGSGTQLSVL.

The chain has TRBV6-1 and TRBJ1-5, with 11 bases identical to TRBD1. The CDR3 has 14 amino acids. The germline V gene has CDR1 MNHNS and CDR2 SASEGT. V dropped 3 bases and J dropped 12; count of bases not matched to a gene: 7. CDR3 in amino acids: CASSDGQGAPFQHF. The CDR3 bases are TGTGCCAGCAGTGATGGACAGGGGGCCCCCTTCCAGCATTTT.

The J gene is TRBJ2-1, the V gene TRBV7-6, with 14 nucleotides matching TRBD2. The CDR3 covers 16 residues. The V gene's germline CDR1 is SGHVS and CDR2 FNYEAQ. The V gene end was trimmed by 4 bases and the J gene end by 6 bases; junction bases not matched to a gene: 5. The CDR3 here is CASSSGLAGGPNEQFF. CDR3 nucleotide sequence: TGTGCCAGCAGCTCCGGACTAGCGGGAGGACCCAATGAGCAGTTCTTC.

The rearrangement uses TRBV3-1 (or the pseudogene TRBV3-2) and TRBJ1-5; 8 nucleotides line up with TRBD1. With V trimmed by 3 bases and J by 4 bases, 5 bases remained unmatched. CDR1 is LGHDT, CDR2 YNNKEL, per germline (reference sequence). The CDR3 has 15 residues. This CDR3 is CASSHRTGPNQPQHF. DNA for the CDR3: TGTGCCAGCAGCCATCGGACAGGGCCAAATCAGCCCCAGCATTTT.

The chain joins TRBV3-1 (or the pseudogene TRBV3-2) to TRBJ2-7, with TRBD2 matching 7 bases. CDR1 LGHDT and CDR2 YNNKEL come from the germline V gene (reference sequence). J gave up 5 bases and V 6 bases, and 7 bases lay outside the gene matches. The CDR3 extends over 13 amino acids. The CDR3: CASSAPGGDEQYF. The CDR3 region has the DNA TGTGCCAGCAGTGCGCCGGGAGGAGACGAGCAGTACTTC.